One T cell receptor beta chain is described in this entry. This clonotype has a handful of counts. Its recognized antigen is unknown. The junction shows a germline mismatch at one end, possibly a read error. The record originates from a study of identical twins (dated by TCRdb to the mid-2010s). Background for the entire study: The study deep-sequenced TCR alpha and beta repertoires from monozygotic twins, unrelated adults of various ages and cord blood to test whether fetal clonotypes persist. Replicate twin experiments were performed at different times using different library preparation protocols to rule out contamination.

Library prep was done by 5' RACE. Sequenced using an Illumina HiSeq 2000. A universal primer binding site was added through template switching, and the final cDNA carried a unique molecular identifier so that TCR cDNA molecules could be counted accurately. Specific primers in the conserved constant-segment region were used to synthesize first-strand cDNA for the TCR alpha and beta chains. To control for contamination, each cDNA library was double barcoded with a SMART-Mk sample barcode plus Illumina barcodes. TruSeq adapter sequences along with Illumina sample barcodes were introduced in two successive PCR steps. The Illumina HiSeq platform was used with custom primers to sequence TCR alpha and beta cDNA libraries. Per the source publication's procedure: MiGEC processed the raw reads to extract unique molecular identifiers, while MiXCR was used to determine the CDR3 positions. For each individual, recombination models were inferred using an EM algorithm with the repgenHMM and IGoR tools. The tcR package in R was used for shared clonotype analysis, with sharing normalized by the product of cloneset sizes. To study raw recombination free of thymic and clonal selection effects, out-of-frame nonproductive sequences were analyzed. In TCRdb, the public reads were trimmed at Q25 with fastp and aligned with MiXCR, with productive beta chains retained. CDR3 protein sequences are deduplicated, and each keeps its most common genes and DNA. TCRdb's processing, not the authors' own work, is the source of the V and J calls. A total of some 240,000 distinct CDR3 sequences appear in this sample, about 8.3% of them only once. The ten most abundant clones make up roughly 3.1% of the sample.

The investigation overall reported the following: Zero-insertion analyses could be partly confounded by invariant T cells such as MAIT and iNKT, although diverse VJ usage argued against such confounding for most clonotypes. In monozygotic twins, out-of-frame TCR alpha sharing was systematically underestimated by recombination models, although the models agreed with sharing between unrelated individuals. A weaker excess of twin sharing was found in beta out-of-frame sequences because the signal-to-noise ratio was lowered by fewer shared sequences. Abundant cord blood beta clonotypes had fewer insertions, young adult naive repertoires showed a similar but weaker trend, and memory repertoires showed no such trend. Compared with coincidental sharing between unrelated individuals, an excess of low generation-probability sequences was observed among out-of-frame TCR alpha sequences shared between twins. Because the same donors could not be followed over many years, the conclusions relied on cross-sectional statistical analysis.

Every donor in the study was a healthy Caucasian. Three pairs of female monozygotic twins, all aged 18 to 29 years, were included in the twin cohort. CD4+ and CD8+ T cell populations were isolated with positive isolation kits from Invitrogen. The CDR3 contains 15 residues, cysteine and phenylalanine counted. The read is trimmed to its CDR3 DNA, 45 bases read in frame from base 1. The germline V gene encodes CDR1 MNHEY and CDR2 SVGEGT. These same records also appear under a second study, on yellow fever vaccine responses in identical twins. Taken from the second paper: According to the authors, the vaccine-induced T cell response in identical twins seemed to be partly convergent and partly specific to each individual. In identical twins, the study followed T cell clones that responded to the vaccine with precision.

The sequencing sample was made of CD8+ T cells sorted from blood. The chain joins TRBV6-2 or TRBV6-3 to TRBJ2-3; a tentative D call is TRBD1 (6 bases match). This sequence originates from a woman under 30 in good health. The CDR3: CASSYSTDSTDTQYF. The DNA sequence reads TGTGCCAGCAGTTACTCGACGGACAGCACCGATACGCAGTATTTT.